This TCR beta chain was captured in a study of T-cell memory formation after mild COVID-19. Findings and limits, study-wide: Day 15 to 85 contractors were CD4/CD8 balanced; later expanders leaned CD4+.

Germline CDR1 reads LNHNV; CDR2 reads YYDKDF (reference sequence). The CDR3 runs to 16 residues. Germline trimming cut 1 base from V and 4 bases from J; bases unmatched to any gene: 7. About this clonotype: Its antigen is not identified.

The authors produced TCR alpha and TCR beta cDNA libraries with sample barcodes and UMIs by 5'RACE using constant-segment primers. One entry per CDR3 protein results from TCRdb running MiXCR on the 5' RACE reads. The repertoire holds 350,000 to 500,000 distinct CDR3 sequences, with more than 20% as singletons. The chain combines TRBV15 with TRBJ2-3, with 8 bases aligning to TRBD2. This receptor was identified in an adult woman who had mild COVID-19 (a few samples of this study predate the infection). Cell type and time point are not known. The specimen sequenced was PBMCs or a T cell subset sorted from them (not recorded which). CDR3 sequence (DNA): TGTGCCACCAGCAGAGGGGAGCGGGAGATGGCAGATACGCAGTATTTT. This codes for CATSRGEREMADTQYF.